This T cell receptor (beta chain) was profiled in a study of T cells in localized non-small cell lung cancer. Germline CDR1 is KGHSH and CDR2 is LQKENI. The CDR3 sequence is 13 residues long. V was trimmed by 2 bases and J by 3 bases, leaving 7 bases between them. Sequencing used immunoSEQ multiplex PCR; TCRdb keeps in-frame clones, though not all of them. The data contain roughly 77,000 clones, approximately 90% of them seen just once; the ten biggest clones take up 20% to 25%. The receptor's source is a woman between 35 and 70 years old with stage I squamous cell lung carcinoma. The chain is built from TRBV18 and TRBJ1-2; D is uncertain. Sequencing used peripheral blood, obtained before any cancer treatment. CDR3 bases: TGTGCCAGCTCACCAGGCAAGGACTATGGCTACACCTTC. Translating gives CASSPGKDYGYTF.